Sequencing of this T cell receptor beta chain was carried out in a study of T cell repertoires in cytomegalovirus infection. Overall study: TCR beta signatures that were public indicated CMV infection and matching HLA type.

Comment on this clonotype: Antigen specificity is unknown.

Each CDR3 protein is one row after TCRdb ran MiXCR on the reads. In the table there are some 920,000 distinct CDR3 sequences, more than 25% of which are singletons. The CDR3 extends over 14 amino acids. CDR1 MNHEY and CDR2 SVGAGI come from the germline V gene. V was clipped by 8 bases and J by 4 bases, with 17 bases between them. This rearrangement joins TRBV6-5 to TRBJ2-5; D gene unclear. The clonotype was recovered from a human donor in good health (CMV status not recorded). Some clones in this sample may be carry-over from other donors' samples. The material was cultured CD8+ T cells from PBMCs, obtained from culture after CMV antigen stimulation. For the CDR3, the DNA is TGTGCCAGCGGCCCATCCGGCAGGCTAGAGACCCAGTACTTC. Its protein product is CASGPSGRLETQYF.